This T cell receptor beta chain was retrieved from a study of T cell changes during pregnancy in multiple sclerosis. This clone has a single count. The table came from immunoSEQ multiplex PCR; TCRdb's copy has only in-frame clones and leaves some out. The sample yields under 35,000 clones, around 89% seen once. V lost 0 bases and J 5 bases, leaving 13 bases between the germline ends. Germline values: CDR1 LGHNA, CDR2 YSLEER. This CDR3 spans 15 amino acids. The TCR sequence derives from a female donor with multiple sclerosis, enrolled in a pregnancy study. This chain uses TRBV4-3 with TRBJ1-1; weak D call: TRBD1 (5 bases). The sample here was CD8+ T cells from peripheral blood mononuclear cells, taken in the second trimester of pregnancy. The CDR3: CASSQDWRGGTEAFF. DNA of the CDR3: TGCGCCAGCAGCCAAGATTGGAGGGGAGGGACTGAAGCTTTCTTT.